A single sample is the source of the 4 T cell receptor beta chains below, sequenced in a study of identical twins. From the 5' RACE reads, TCRdb called clonotypes with MiXCR, one entry per CDR3 protein. In the table there are approximately 210,000 distinct CDR3 sequences, 15% to 20% of which are singletons. This sample also belongs to another study, concerning T cells expressing NK-cell markers.

The sequenced material came from CD8+ T cells sorted from blood. All receptors derive from a woman younger than 35 in good health.

The chain combines TRBV6-6 with TRBJ1-5, with TRBD1 identical over 9 bases. The CDR3 runs to 13 residues. The germline CDR1 and CDR2 sequences are MNHNY and SVGAGI (reference sequence). The V and J ends lost 10 bases and 4 bases, in that order; junction bases with no gene match: 5. The CDR3 region is CAIGGTGNQPQHF. CDR3 sequence (DNA): TGTGCCATTGGGGGGACAGGGAATCAGCCCCAGCATTTT.

The chain employs TRBV6-2 or TRBV6-3 and TRBJ2-3; TRBD2 matches at 9 bases. The germline V gene has CDR1 MNHEY and CDR2 SVGEGT. The CDR3 sequence is 15 residues long. V shed 4 bases, J shed 2 bases, and the junction held 4 bases outside the gene matches. DNA of the CDR3: TGTGCCAGCAGTTCGGTAGCGGGGGCCACAGATACGCAGTATTTT. It is translated as CASSSVAGATDTQYF.

This clonotype showed up just a few times. The V call is TRBV2, the J call TRBJ2-2; the match to TRBD2 covers 7 bases. This CDR3 region has 14 residues. CDR1 is SNHLY and CDR2 is FYNNEI in the germline V gene. Trimming removed 5 bases from V and 5 bases from J; junction bases left unmatched: 5. The CDR3, as DNA: TGTGCCAGCAGTTCAGCGGGGTTAACCGGGGAGCTGTTTTTT. It encodes CASSSAGLTGELFF.

This clonotype was detected only a few times. The rearrangement uses TRBV6-5 and TRBJ2-7; D might be TRBD2 (6 bases). This CDR3 region has 15 residues. Trimming pared 2 bases from V and 6 bases from J, leaving 17 bases between. Germline V gene sequence: CDR1 MNHEY, CDR2 SVGAGI. Here the CDR3 DNA reads TGTGCCAGCAGTTACGTGGCGGAGGGAAGTGTCGAGCAGTACTTC. Translation gives CASSYVAEGSVEQYF.